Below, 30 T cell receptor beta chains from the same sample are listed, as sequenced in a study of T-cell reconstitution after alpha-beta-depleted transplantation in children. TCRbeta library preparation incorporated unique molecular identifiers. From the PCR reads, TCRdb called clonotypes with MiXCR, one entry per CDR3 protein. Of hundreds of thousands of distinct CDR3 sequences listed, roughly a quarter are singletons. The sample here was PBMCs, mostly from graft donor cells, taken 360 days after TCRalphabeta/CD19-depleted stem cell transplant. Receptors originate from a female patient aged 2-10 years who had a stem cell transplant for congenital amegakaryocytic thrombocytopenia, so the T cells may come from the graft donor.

The CDR3 nucleotides read TGCGCCAGCAGCTTGGGGCTTTCGGGTACGCAGTATTTT. Translated: CASSLGLSGTQYF. The rearrangement joins TRBV5-1 to TRBJ2-3; no definite D call. This CDR3 comprises 13 residues. Per the germline V gene, CDR1 is SGHRS and CDR2 is YFSETQ. The germline V and J ends were trimmed by 0 bases and 8 bases, with 10 bases remaining between them.

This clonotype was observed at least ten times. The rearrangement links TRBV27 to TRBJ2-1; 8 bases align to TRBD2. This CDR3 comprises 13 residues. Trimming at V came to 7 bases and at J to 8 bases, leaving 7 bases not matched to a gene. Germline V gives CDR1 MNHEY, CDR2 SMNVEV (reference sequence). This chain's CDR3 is CASMRSGRDEQFF. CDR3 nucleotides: TGTGCCAGCATGAGGAGCGGGAGAGATGAGCAGTTCTTC.

Written as DNA, the CDR3 is TGCGCCAGCAGCCTGGGACAGGGGGTCGCCTACGAGCAGTACTTC. Its protein product is CASSLGQGVAYEQYF. V and J are TRBV5-1 and TRBJ2-7, with 11 bases identical to TRBD1. CDR1 SGHRS and CDR2 YFSETQ come from the germline V gene. V shed 4 bases and J 2 bases; nucleotides not matched to a gene: 5. The CDR3 loop spans 15 amino acids.

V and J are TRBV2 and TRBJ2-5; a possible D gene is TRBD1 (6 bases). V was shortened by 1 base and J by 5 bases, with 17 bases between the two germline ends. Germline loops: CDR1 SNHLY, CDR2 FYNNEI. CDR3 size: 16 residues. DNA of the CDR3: TGTGCCAGCAGTGAAGGCAGGGTGGACAGTTTGGAGACCCAGTACTTC. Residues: CASSEGRVDSLETQYF.

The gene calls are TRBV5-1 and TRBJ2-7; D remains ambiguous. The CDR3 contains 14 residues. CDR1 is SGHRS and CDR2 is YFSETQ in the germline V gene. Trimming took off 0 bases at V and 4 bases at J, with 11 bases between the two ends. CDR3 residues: CASSLEGIDYEQYF. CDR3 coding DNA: TGCGCCAGCAGCTTGGAGGGAATCGATTACGAGCAGTACTTC.

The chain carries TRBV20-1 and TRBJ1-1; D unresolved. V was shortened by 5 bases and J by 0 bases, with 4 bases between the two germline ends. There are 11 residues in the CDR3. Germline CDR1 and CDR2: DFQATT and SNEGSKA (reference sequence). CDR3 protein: CSAEVNTEAFF. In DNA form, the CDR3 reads TGCAGTGCTGAGGTGAACACTGAAGCTTTCTTT.

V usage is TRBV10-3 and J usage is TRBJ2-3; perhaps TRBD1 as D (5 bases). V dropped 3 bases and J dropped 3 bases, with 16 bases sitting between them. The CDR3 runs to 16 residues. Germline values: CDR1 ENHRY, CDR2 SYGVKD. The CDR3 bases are TGTGCCATCAGTGACGGTGGCAGGGAATCGACAGATACGCAGTATTTT. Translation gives CAISDGGRESTDTQYF.

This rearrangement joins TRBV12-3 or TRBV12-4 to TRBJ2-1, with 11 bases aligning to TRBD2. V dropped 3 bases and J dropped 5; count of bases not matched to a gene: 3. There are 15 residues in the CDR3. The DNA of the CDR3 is TGTGCCAGCAGTTTTTATAGCGGGAGGGACAATGAGCAGTTCTTC. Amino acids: CASSFYSGRDNEQFF.

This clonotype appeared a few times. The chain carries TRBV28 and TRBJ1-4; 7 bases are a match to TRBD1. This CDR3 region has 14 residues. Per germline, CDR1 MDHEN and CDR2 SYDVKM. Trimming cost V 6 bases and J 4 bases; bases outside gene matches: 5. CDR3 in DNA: TGTGCCAGCAGGCTACAGGGGTTTAATGAAAAACTGTTTTTT. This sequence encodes CASRLQGFNEKLFF.

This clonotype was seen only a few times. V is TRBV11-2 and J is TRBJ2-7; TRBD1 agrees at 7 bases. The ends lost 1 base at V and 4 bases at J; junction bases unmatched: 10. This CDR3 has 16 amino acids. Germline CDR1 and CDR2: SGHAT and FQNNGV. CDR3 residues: CASSLAAGTERYEQYF. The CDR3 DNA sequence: TGTGCCAGCAGCTTAGCAGCAGGGACAGAGCGTTACGAGCAGTACTTC.

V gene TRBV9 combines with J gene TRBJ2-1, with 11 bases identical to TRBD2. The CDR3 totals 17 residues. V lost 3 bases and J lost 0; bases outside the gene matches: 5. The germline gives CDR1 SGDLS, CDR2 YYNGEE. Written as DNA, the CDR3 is TGTGCCAGCAGCGCACTAGCGGGGGCCCGCTCCTACAATGAGCAGTTCTTC. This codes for CASSALAGARSYNEQFF.

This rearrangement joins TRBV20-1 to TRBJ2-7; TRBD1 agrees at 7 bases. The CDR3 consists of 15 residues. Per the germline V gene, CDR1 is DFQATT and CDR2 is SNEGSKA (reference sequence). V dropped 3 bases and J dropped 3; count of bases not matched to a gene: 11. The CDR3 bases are TGCAGTGCTAGGGGACCAGACAGGGTCTTCTACGAGCAGTACTTC. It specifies CSARGPDRVFYEQYF.

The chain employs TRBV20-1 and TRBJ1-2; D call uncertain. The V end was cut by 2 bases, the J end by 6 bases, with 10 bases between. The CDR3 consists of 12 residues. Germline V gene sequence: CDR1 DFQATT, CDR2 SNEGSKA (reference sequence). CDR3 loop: CSARSGNHGYTF. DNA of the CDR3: TGCAGTGCTAGATCCGGAAACCATGGCTACACCTTC.

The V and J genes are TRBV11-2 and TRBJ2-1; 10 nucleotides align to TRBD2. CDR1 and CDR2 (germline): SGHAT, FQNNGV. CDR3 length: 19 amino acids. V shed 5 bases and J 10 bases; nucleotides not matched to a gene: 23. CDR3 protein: CASSGGLAKLSPTMLEQFF. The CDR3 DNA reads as TGTGCCAGCAGCGGGGGACTAGCGAAACTCTCACCTACAATGCTAGAGCAGTTCTTC.

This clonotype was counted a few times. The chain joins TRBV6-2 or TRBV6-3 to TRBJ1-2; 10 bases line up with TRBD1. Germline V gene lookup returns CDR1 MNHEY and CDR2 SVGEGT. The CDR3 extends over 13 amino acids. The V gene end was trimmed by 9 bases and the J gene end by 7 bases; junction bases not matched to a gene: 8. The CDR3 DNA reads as TGTGCCAGTGACGACAGGGGGCTCTTTGGCTACACCTTC. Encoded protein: CASDDRGLFGYTF.

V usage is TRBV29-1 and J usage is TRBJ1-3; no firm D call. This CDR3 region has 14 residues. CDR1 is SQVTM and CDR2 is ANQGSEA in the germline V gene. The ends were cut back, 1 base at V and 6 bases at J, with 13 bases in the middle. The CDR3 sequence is CSVEGTAEPNTIYF. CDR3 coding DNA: TGCAGCGTTGAAGGGACCGCCGAGCCAAACACCATATATTTT.

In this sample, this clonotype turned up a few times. This CDR3 is CASSLDRGPGTEAFF. The CDR3 bases are TGTGCCAGCAGCTTAGACAGGGGGCCCGGCACTGAAGCTTTCTTT. This chain joins TRBV7-6 and TRBJ1-1; 9 positions match TRBD1. The ends lost 1 base at V and 4 bases at J; junction bases unmatched: 4. The CDR3 covers 15 residues. The germline V gene has CDR1 SGHVS and CDR2 FNYEAQ.

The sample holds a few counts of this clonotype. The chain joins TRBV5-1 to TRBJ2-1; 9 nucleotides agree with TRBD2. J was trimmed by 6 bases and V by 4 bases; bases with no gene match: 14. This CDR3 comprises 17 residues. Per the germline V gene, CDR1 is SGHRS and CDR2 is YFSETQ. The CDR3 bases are TGCGCCAGCAGCGCCGGGACTAGCTTTTTTGGTCCCAATGAGCAGTTCTTC. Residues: CASSAGTSFFGPNEQFF.

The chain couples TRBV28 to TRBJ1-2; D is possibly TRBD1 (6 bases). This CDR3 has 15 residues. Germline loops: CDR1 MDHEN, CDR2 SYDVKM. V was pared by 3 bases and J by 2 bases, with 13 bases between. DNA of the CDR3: TGTGCCAGCAGTTTTCGTCCCGGGGGCAACTATGGCTACACCTTC. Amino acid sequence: CASSFRPGGNYGYTF.

In nucleotides, the CDR3 is TGTGCCAGCAGCTTATCCCGTAACGGACTAGCGGGGGGGTGGGGCCAAGAGACCCAGTACTTC. Translation gives CASSLSRNGLAGGWGQETQYF. The chain uses TRBV11-2 and TRBJ2-5; TRBD2 aligns across 15 bases. From germline, CDR1 is SGHAT and CDR2 FQNNGV. Germline trimming cut 2 bases from V and 1 base from J; bases unmatched to any gene: 14. The CDR3 spans 21 residues. Complete variable domain (other parts from reference TRBV11-2 and TRBJ2-5): EAGVAQSPRYKIIEKRQSVAFWCNPISGHATLYWYQQILGQGPKLLIQFQNNGVVDDSQLPKDRFSAERLKGVDSTLKIQPAKLEDSAVYLCASSLSRNGLAGGWGQETQYFGPGTRLLVL.

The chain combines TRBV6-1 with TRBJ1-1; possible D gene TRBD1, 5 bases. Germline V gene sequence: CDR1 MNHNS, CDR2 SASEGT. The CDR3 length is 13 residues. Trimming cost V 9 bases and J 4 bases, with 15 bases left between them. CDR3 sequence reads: CASTRAGGTEAFF. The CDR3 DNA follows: TGTGCCAGTACCCGGGCGGGGGGCACTGAAGCTTTCTTT.

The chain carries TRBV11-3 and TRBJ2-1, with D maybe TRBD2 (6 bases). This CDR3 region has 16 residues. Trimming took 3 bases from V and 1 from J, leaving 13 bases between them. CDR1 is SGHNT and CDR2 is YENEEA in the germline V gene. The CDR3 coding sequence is TGTGCCAGCAGCTTGGGCGGGGCGGCTTCCTACAATGAGCAGTTCTTC. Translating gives CASSLGGAASYNEQFF.

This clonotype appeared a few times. The CDR3 here is CASSPIAGGESNQPQHF. CDR3 DNA: TGCGCCAGCTCCCCTATAGCGGGGGGAGAGAGCAATCAGCCCCAGCATTTT. This sequence joins TRBV4-1 and TRBJ1-5; D might be TRBD1 (5 bases). Germline CDR1 reads MGHRA; CDR2 reads YSYEKL. Trimming took 8 bases from V and 1 from J, leaving 21 bases between them. This CDR3 spans 17 amino acids.

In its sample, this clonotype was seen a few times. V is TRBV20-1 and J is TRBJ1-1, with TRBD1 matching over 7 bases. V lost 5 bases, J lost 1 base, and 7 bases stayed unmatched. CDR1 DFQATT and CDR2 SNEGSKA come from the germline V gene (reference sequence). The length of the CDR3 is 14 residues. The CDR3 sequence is CSAARGGKNTEAFF. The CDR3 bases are TGCAGTGCTGCCCGAGGGGGCAAGAACACTGAAGCTTTCTTT.

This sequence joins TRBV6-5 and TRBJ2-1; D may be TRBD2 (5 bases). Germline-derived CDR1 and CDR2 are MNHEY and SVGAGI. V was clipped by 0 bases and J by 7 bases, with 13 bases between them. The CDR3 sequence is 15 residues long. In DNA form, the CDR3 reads TGTGCCAGCAGTTACTCACTAGACAATTTAAATGAGCAGTTCTTC. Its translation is CASSYSLDNLNEQFF.

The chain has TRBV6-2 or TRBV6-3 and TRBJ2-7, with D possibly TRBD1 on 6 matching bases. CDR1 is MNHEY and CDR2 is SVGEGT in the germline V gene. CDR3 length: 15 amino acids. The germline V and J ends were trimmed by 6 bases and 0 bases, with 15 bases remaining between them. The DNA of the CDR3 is TGTGCCAGCAGGCCCGGGACATTGGACTCCTACGAGCAGTACTTC. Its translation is CASRPGTLDSYEQYF.

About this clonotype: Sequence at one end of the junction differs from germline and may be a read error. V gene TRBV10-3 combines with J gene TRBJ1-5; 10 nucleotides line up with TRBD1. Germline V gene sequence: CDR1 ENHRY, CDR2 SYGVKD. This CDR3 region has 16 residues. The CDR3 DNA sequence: TGTGCCATCAGTGTCGGGGGGACAGGGGCCAATCAGCCCCATCATTTT. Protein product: CAISVGGTGANQPHHF.

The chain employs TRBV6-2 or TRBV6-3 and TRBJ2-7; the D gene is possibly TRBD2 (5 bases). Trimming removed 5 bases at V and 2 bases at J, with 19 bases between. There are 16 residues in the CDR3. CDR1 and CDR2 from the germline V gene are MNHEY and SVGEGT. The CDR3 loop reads CASSHGGGWWTYEQYF. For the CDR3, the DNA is TGTGCCAGCAGTCATGGAGGCGGGTGGTGGACCTACGAGCAGTACTTC.

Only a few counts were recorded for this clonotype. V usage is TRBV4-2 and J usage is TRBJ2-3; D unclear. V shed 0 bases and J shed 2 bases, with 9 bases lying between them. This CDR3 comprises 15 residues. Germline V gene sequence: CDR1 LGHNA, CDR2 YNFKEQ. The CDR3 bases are TGTGCCAGCAGCCAAGAATGGGCCCCCACAGATACGCAGTATTTT. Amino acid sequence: CASSQEWAPTDTQYF.

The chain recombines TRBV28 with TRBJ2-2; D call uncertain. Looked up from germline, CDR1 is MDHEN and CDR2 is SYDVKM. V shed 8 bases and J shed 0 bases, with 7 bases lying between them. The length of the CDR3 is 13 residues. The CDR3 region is CASLWTNTGELFF. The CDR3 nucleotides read TGTGCCAGCCTTTGGACGAACACCGGGGAGCTGTTTTTT.